The TCR beta chain described here comes from a study of blood T cell repertoires in COVID-19. Here immunoSEQ multiplex PCR was the method, and the copy in TCRdb shows in-frame clones only, minus some. This table has 80,000 to 100,000 clones, less than 85% appearing once. V gave up 5 bases and J gave up 3 bases; unmatched junction bases: 10. The CDR3 extends over 16 amino acids. Germline CDR1 is MNHEY and CDR2 is SVGEGT. Sequenced: peripheral blood. This rearrangement joins TRBV6-2 or TRBV6-3 to TRBJ2-7; 10 bases agree with TRBD2. This TCR was recovered from a man in his 70s with COVID-19, enrolled during active disease. The CDR3 loop is CASSTFGLAEDYEQYF. Here the CDR3 DNA reads TGTGCCAGCAGTACATTTGGACTAGCGGAGGACTACGAGCAGTACTTC.